The 15 T cell receptor beta chains presented below share a single source sample, sequenced in a study of beta chain features in type 1 diabetes. Sequenced material consisted of expressed TCRB transcripts (all of the isolated RNA was reverse transcribed). Clones were read by immunoSEQ multiplex PCR, and TCRdb kept only the in-frame ones, dropping some. The table has around 280,000 clones, approximately 16% seen once. For these receptors, no antigen is known. Study results and limitations: Moderately but significantly shorter TCRB CDR3s were found in Type 1 diabetes patients in all four CD4+ subsets.

The sequenced sample was naive CD4+ T cells from blood. The receptors stem from a man in his late teens or twenties with type 1 diabetes.

The chain recombines TRBV29-1 with TRBJ1-4, with TRBD1 matching 9 bases. The CDR3 runs to 16 residues. Germline values: CDR1 SQVTM, CDR2 ANQGSEA. V lost 5 bases to trimming and J lost 4 bases; unmatched junction nucleotides: 11. The CDR3 DNA follows: TGCAGCGTTTTAGGACAGGGGCCCCAGCTTAATGAAAAACTGTTTTTT. It is translated as CSVLGQGPQLNEKLFF.

This clone was counted only a few times. The chain carries TRBV4-3 and TRBJ1-2; 9 positions match TRBD1. The CDR3 is made up of 16 amino acids. Germline V gives CDR1 LGHNA, CDR2 YSLEER. J lost 4 bases, V lost 3 bases, and 9 bases had no gene match. This CDR3 reads CASSQAGTGNTYGYTF. CDR3 bases: TGCGCCAGCAGCCAGGCCGGGACAGGGAACACCTATGGCTACACCTTC.

The chain joins TRBV27 to TRBJ2-7, with 12 bases fitting TRBD1. In germline, CDR1 is MNHEY, CDR2 SMNVEV (reference sequence). The V and J ends lost 2 bases and 4 bases, in that order; junction bases with no gene match: 3. The CDR3 consists of 15 residues. In nucleotides, the CDR3 is TGTGCCAGCAGTTTAGGGACAGGGGGCAAGTACGAGCAGTACTTC. Translating gives CASSLGTGGKYEQYF.

A note on this clone: A read error may account for a junction end that differs from germline. This chain links TRBV5-1 with TRBJ2-1; D may be TRBD2 (6 bases). Germline V gene sequence: CDR1 SGHRS, CDR2 YFSETQ. This CDR3 spans 13 amino acids. The CDR3 here is CTSSPNSSDEQFF. The CDR3 bases are TGCACCAGCAGCCCAAACTCTAGCGATGAGCAGTTCTTC.

V and J are TRBV29-1 and TRBJ1-5, with D perhaps TRBD1 (6 bases). This CDR3 is built from 12 residues. Germline V gene sequence: CDR1 SQVTM, CDR2 ANQGSEA. Trimming pared 6 bases from V and 4 bases from J, leaving 10 bases between. This chain's CDR3 is CSVADRNQPQHF. DNA for the CDR3: TGCAGCGTAGCGGACAGAAATCAGCCCCAGCATTTT.

There are a few counts of this clone. The rearrangement joins TRBV28 to TRBJ2-2; TRBD2 matches at 7 bases. The CDR3 sequence is 15 residues long. The germline gives CDR1 MDHEN, CDR2 SYDVKM. V gave up 4 bases and J gave up 3 bases; unmatched junction bases: 5. CDR3: CASSSPGGYTGELFF. The CDR3 DNA is TGTGCCAGCAGTTCACCGGGGGGATACACCGGGGAGCTGTTTTTT.

This chain uses TRBV2 with TRBJ2-2, with D unclear. The CDR3 sequence is 14 residues long. Trimming took 3 bases from V and 6 from J, leaving 11 bases between them. Germline V gene lookup returns CDR1 SNHLY and CDR2 FYNNEI. The chain's CDR3 is CASSDELVAGELFF. In DNA form, the CDR3 reads TGTGCCAGCAGTGATGAGCTAGTGGCCGGGGAGCTGTTTTTT.

This clone has a handful of counts. The chain employs TRBV18 and TRBJ2-7, with 7 bases identical to TRBD1. Germline V gene data show CDR1 as KGHSH and CDR2 as LQKENI. Germline trimming cut 6 bases from V and 3 bases from J; bases unmatched to any gene: 2. This CDR3 has 12 amino acids. The CDR3 DNA reads as TGTGCCAGCTCCAGGGACAGCTACGAGCAGTACTTC. As protein: CASSRDSYEQYF.

The V and J genes are TRBV7-9 and TRBJ1-5; D is perhaps TRBD1 (5 bases). This CDR3 comprises 17 residues. Trimming took 0 bases from V and 2 from J, leaving 14 bases between them. Germline V gene sequence: CDR1 SEHNR, CDR2 FQNEAQ (reference sequence). The DNA of the CDR3 is TGTGCCAGCAGCTTAGCGGGGGGGTTTTGGGGCAATCAGCCCCAGCATTTT. Its protein is CASSLAGGFWGNQPQHF.

The chain carries TRBV5-1 and TRBJ2-1; 14 bases map to TRBD2. J was trimmed by 9 bases and V by 4 bases; bases with no gene match: 9. The CDR3 has 16 residues. Germline V CDR1 and CDR2: SGHRS, YFSETQ. This CDR3 is CASSMGGLAGAREQFF. The CDR3 region has the DNA TGCGCCAGCAGCATGGGGGGACTAGCGGGAGCCCGTGAGCAGTTCTTC. Combining the CDR3 with reference TRBV5-1 and TRBJ2-1 gives the whole variable domain KAGVTQTPRYLIKTRGQQVTLSCSPISGHRSVSWYQQTPGQGLQFLFEYFSETQRNKGNFPGRFSGRQFSNSRSEMNVSTLELGDSALYLCASSMGGLAGAREQFFGPGTRLTVL.

V and J are TRBV5-1 and TRBJ2-1, with 11 bases lining up with TRBD2. The V gene end was trimmed by 1 base and the J gene end by 6 bases; junction bases not matched to a gene: 6. Germline CDR1 reads SGHRS; CDR2 reads YFSETQ. There are 16 residues in the CDR3. The CDR3 region has the DNA TGCGCCAGCAGCTTGAATAGCGGGGGGGCCTCCAATGAGCAGTTCTTC. Protein product: CASSLNSGGASNEQFF.

V is TRBV5-1 and J is TRBJ1-6; 9 bases line up with TRBD1. J gave up 7 bases and V 4 bases, and 9 bases lay outside the gene matches. There are 16 residues in the CDR3. Germline V gene data show CDR1 as SGHRS and CDR2 as YFSETQ. As DNA, the CDR3 is TGCGCCAGCAGCCAATGGAAGACAGGGGGGAATTCACCCCTCCACTTT. Its protein product is CASSQWKTGGNSPLHF.

The CDR3 DNA is TGTGCCAGCAGTTACGGACTAGCGGGAGCGTCGAGGCAGTACTTC. It yields the protein CASSYGLAGASRQYF. This sequence joins TRBV6-5 and TRBJ2-7; 13 bases are shared with TRBD2. V trimming: 2 bases; J trimming: 9 bases; junction bases outside the gene matches: 7. The CDR3 is 15 amino acids. The germline gives CDR1 MNHEY, CDR2 SVGAGI.

The chain carries TRBV7-9 and TRBJ2-5; 8 bases are shared with TRBD2. V was pared by 3 bases and J by 5 bases, with 14 bases of the junction left unmatched. Per germline, CDR1 SEHNR and CDR2 FQNEAQ (reference sequence). The length of the CDR3 is 17 residues. Here the CDR3 DNA reads TGTGCCAGCAGCTTCCCCCCCTACAAGCGGGGGACCGAGACCCAGTACTTC. Encoded protein: CASSFPPYKRGTETQYF.

This clone was counted between two and nine times. The chain joins TRBV27 to TRBJ2-3, with 7 bases aligning to TRBD1. This CDR3 is built from 14 residues. The junction had 1 base not matched to a gene; V was cut back by 3 bases and J by 1 base. CDR1 is MNHEY and CDR2 is SMNVEV in the germline V gene (reference sequence). Written as DNA, the CDR3 is TGTGCCAGCAGTTTGACAGGGCGCACAGATACGCAGTATTTT. Residues: CASSLTGRTDTQYF.